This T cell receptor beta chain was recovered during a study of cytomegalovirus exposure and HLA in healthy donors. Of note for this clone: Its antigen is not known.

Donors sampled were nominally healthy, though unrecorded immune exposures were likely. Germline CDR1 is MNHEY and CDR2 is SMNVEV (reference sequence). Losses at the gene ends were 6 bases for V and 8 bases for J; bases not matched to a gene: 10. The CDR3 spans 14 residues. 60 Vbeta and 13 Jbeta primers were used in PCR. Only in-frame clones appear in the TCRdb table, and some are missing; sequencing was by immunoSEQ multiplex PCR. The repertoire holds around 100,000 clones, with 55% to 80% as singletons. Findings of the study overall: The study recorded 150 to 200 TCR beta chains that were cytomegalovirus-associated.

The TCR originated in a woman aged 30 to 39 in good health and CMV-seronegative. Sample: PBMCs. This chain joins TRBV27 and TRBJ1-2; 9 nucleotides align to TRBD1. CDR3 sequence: CASSSGQGLLGYTF. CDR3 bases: TGTGCCAGCAGCTCAGGACAGGGGCTCCTCGGCTACACCTTC.